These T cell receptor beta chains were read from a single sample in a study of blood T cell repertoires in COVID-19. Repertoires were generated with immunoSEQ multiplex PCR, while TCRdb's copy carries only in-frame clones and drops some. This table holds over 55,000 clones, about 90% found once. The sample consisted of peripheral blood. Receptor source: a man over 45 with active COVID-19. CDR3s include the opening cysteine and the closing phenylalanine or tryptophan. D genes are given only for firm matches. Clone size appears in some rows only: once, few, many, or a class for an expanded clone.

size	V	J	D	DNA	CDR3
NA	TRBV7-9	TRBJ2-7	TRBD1	TGTGCCAGCAGCTTAGGAGGGACGGGACAGGGGGCCTACGAGCAGTACTTC	CASSLGGTGQGAYEQYF
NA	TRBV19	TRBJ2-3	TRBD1	TGTGCCAGTAGTTGGCCGGGACAGGTTAGCACAGATACGCAGTATTTT	CASSWPGQVSTDTQYF
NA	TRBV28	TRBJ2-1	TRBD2	TGTGCCAGCAGCCTACCCCGGACTAGCGGGAGTGTCGCTGAGCAGTTCTTC	CASSLPRTSGSVAEQFF
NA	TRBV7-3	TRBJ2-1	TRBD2	TGTGCCAGCAGCCGCGGACTAGGTTTCGATGAGCAGTTCTTC	CASSRGLGFDEQFF
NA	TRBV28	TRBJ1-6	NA	TGTGCCAGCGTGTCGGGAGGGATCGCCTATAATTCACCCCTCCACTTT	CASVSGGIAYNSPLHF
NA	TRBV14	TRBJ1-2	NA	TGTGCCAGCAGCCAAGATCGTTGGGGCGAGGCTGGCTACACCTTC	CASSQDRWGEAGYTF
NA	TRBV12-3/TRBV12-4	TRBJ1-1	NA	TGTGCCAGCAGTTCCGGAGACACTGAAGCTTTCTTT	CASSSGDTEAFF
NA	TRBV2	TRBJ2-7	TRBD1	TGTGCCAGCAGTCCTACAGGGGGCCCTACCTACGAGCAGTACTTC	CASSPTGGPTYEQYF
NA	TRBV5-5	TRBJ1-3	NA	TGTGCCAGCAGCTTGTCAACAGTCGGCTCTGGAAACACCATATATTTT	CASSLSTVGSGNTIYF
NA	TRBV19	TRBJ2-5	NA	TGTGCCAGTAGTATCGCTAAAGTGGAGACCCAGTACTTC	CASSIAKVETQYF
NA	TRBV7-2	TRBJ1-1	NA	TGTGCCAGCAGCTTAGTGGCAGGCAGAAAAGCTTTCTTT	CASSLVAGRKAFF
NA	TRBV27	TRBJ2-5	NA	TGTGCCAGCAGTTGGGGGCTCAGGGGTAAAGAGACCCAGTACTTC	CASSWGLRGKETQYF
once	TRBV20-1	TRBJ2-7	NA	TGCAGTGCTAGTAGCAGGGTCAACGAGCAGTACTTC	CSASSRVNEQYF
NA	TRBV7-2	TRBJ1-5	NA	TGTGCCAGCAGCCCCAGGGTCTACAATCAGCCCCAGCATTTT	CASSPRVYNQPQHF
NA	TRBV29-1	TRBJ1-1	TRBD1	TGCAGCGTTCGACAGGGGCCTGAAGCTTTCTTT	CSVRQGPEAFF
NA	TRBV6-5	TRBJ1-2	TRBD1	TGTGCCAGCAGTTACTCGAGCAGGGGGCGCGATGGCTACACCTTC	CASSYSSRGRDGYTF
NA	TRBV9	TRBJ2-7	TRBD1	TGTGCCAGCAGCGTCGGACAGGAATCCTACGAGCAGTACTTC	CASSVGQESYEQYF
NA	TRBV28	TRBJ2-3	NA	TGTGCCAGCAGTTCAGGGGATACGCAGTATTTT	CASSSGDTQYF
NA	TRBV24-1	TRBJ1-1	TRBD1	TGTGCCACCAGTTCCAGATCGACAGGGCGGGCTGAAGCTTTCTTT	CATSSRSTGRAEAFF
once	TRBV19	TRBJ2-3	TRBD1	TGTGCCAGTAGCCAACACCCGGGACAGTACAGCACAGATACGCAGTATTTT	CASSQHPGQYSTDTQYF
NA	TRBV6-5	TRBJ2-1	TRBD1	TGTGCCAGCCGCGGACAGGAGCACAATGAGCAGTTCTTC	CASRGQEHNEQFF
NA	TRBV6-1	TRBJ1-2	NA	TGTGCCAGCAGTGAAATTGGGCCCCGATCCGGCTACACCTTC	CASSEIGPRSGYTF
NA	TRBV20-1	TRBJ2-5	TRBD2	TGCAGTGCGGGGGGGAGAGAGACCCAGTACTTC	CSAGGRETQYF
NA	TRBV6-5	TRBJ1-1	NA	TGTGCCAGCAACACGGGGGCTGGGAGGGGGGCTGAAGCTTTCTTT	CASNTGAGRGAEAFF
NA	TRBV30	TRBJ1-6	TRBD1	TGTGCCTGGAGACAAGGGGGCTTAAGTTCCTATAATTCACCCCTCCACTTT	CAWRQGGLSSYNSPLHF
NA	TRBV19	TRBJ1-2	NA	TGTGCCAGTAGACCCGGGGACTCACACTATGGCTACACCTTC	CASRPGDSHYGYTF
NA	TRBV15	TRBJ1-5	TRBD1	TGTGCCACCAGCAGAGATAAAGGGGGCGGTCAGCCCCAGCATTTT	CATSRDKGGGQPQHF
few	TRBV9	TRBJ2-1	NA	TGTGCCAGCAGCGTAGAGTGGACTGGCGACAATGAGCAGTTCTTC	CASSVEWTGDNEQFF